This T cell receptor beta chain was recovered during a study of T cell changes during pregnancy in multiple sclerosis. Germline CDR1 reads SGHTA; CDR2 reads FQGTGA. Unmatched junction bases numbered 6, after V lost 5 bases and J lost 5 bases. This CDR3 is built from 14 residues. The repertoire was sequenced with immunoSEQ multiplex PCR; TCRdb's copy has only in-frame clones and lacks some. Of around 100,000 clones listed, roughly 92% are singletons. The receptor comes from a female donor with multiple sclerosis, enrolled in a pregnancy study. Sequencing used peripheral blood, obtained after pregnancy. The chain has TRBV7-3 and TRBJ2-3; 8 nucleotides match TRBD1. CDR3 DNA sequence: TGTGCCAGCAGCACTAGGACAGGGCAAGATACGCAGTATTTT. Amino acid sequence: CASSTRTGQDTQYF.